The 14 T cell receptor beta chains in this list originate from one sample, sequenced in a study of Ad26.COV2.S vaccination and SARS-CoV-2 variants. The table came from immunoSEQ multiplex PCR; TCRdb's copy has only in-frame clones and leaves some out. Among 400,000 to 450,000 clones, 90% were seen once, and the ten largest hold roughly 4%. The sample's treatment: about 20 received Ad26.COV2.S at low or high dose, single or two shots; about 5 received placebo; per-sample allocation not given. Sampling happened 63 days after the first vaccine or placebo injection. Sequencing was performed on peripheral blood, taken in a trial of Ad26.COV2.S vaccine versus placebo. These receptors were obtained from a person aged 18-65 years who received the Ad26.COV2.S COVID-19 vaccine or a placebo.

This clone showed up just a few times. The V gene is TRBV20-1, the J gene TRBJ2-7, with TRBD2 matching over 7 bases. J gave up 1 base and V 3 bases, and 9 bases lay outside the gene matches. Germline loops: CDR1 DFQATT, CDR2 SNEGSKA (reference sequence). The CDR3 covers 15 residues. The CDR3 nucleotides are TGCAGTGCTAGTGGGGAGGGTCTAGGATCCTACGAGCAGTACTTC. Its protein product is CSASGEGLGSYEQYF.

The genes are TRBV7-9 and TRBJ2-2; TRBD2 aligns across 8 bases. After removal of 1 base from V and 2 bases from J, the junction contained 12 bases not matched to a gene. CDR1 is SEHNR, CDR2 FQNEAQ, per germline (reference sequence). The CDR3 is 19 amino acids. The CDR3 is CASSLGRVAGLVNTGELFF. DNA of the CDR3: TGTGCCAGCAGCTTAGGTCGGGTAGCGGGACTGGTTAACACCGGGGAGCTGTTTTTT.

V and J are TRBV4-3 and TRBJ2-7; D is perhaps TRBD2 (5 bases). The CDR3 loop spans 15 amino acids. Trimming stripped 3 bases from V and 0 bases from J, with 12 bases between. The germline CDR1 and CDR2 sequences are LGHNA and YSLEER. The DNA for the CDR3 is TGCGCCAGCAGCCACCGACACCGGGGCTCCTACGAGCAGTACTTC. Protein: CASSHRHRGSYEQYF.

CDR3: CASSLQHHLNYGYTF. The CDR3 DNA follows: TGTGCCAGCAGCCTCCAACACCACTTAAACTATGGCTACACCTTC. The chain employs TRBV5-6 and TRBJ1-2; D call uncertain. Germline V CDR1 and CDR2: SGHDT, YYEEEE. This CDR3 spans 15 amino acids. Between the trimmed V and J ends, which lost 4 bases and 2 bases, there was a span of 15 bases. Filled out from reference TRBV5-6 and TRBJ1-2, the complete variable domain reads DAGVTQSPTHLIKTRGQQVTLRCSPKSGHDTVSWYQQALGQGPQFIFQYYEEEERQRGNFPDRFSGHQFPNYSSELNVNALLLGDSALYLCASSLQHHLNYGYTFGSGTRLTVV.

The J gene is TRBJ2-7, the V gene TRBV10-3; either TRBD1 or TRBD2 may supply D (5 bases each). The CDR3 length is 16 residues. V was trimmed by 2 bases and J by 0 bases, leaving 14 bases between them. Germline V gene sequence: CDR1 ENHRY, CDR2 SYGVKD. For the CDR3, the DNA is TGTGCCATCAGTGAGCCAACGGGACCAAGCTCCTACGAGCAGTACTTC. This encodes CAISEPTGPSSYEQYF.

This clone appeared a single time. The chain couples TRBV18 to TRBJ2-3, with 8 bases that match TRBD2. Germline V CDR1 and CDR2: KGHSH, LQKENI. V shed 1 base, J shed 2 bases, and the junction held 5 bases outside the gene matches. This CDR3 comprises 16 residues. The CDR3 protein is CASSPLRGGNTDTQYF. For the CDR3, the DNA is TGTGCCAGCTCACCACTCCGCGGGGGGAACACAGATACGCAGTATTTT.

Worth noting for this clone: The sample carries other DNA sequences with the same CDR3. The rearrangement joins TRBV7-9 to TRBJ2-2; no firm D call. Per germline, CDR1 SEHNR and CDR2 FQNEAQ (reference sequence). This CDR3 region has 12 residues. V lost 1 base and J 5 bases, leaving 2 bases between the germline ends. Written as DNA, the CDR3 is TGTGCCAGCAGCTTAGTTACCGGGGAGCTGTTTTTT. Translation gives CASSLVTGELFF.

The table lists this clone with a count of one. The V call is TRBV5-1, the J call TRBJ2-7; D is possibly TRBD2 (7 bases). The ends were cut back, 0 bases at V and 7 bases at J, with 11 bases in the middle. Germline-derived CDR1 and CDR2 are SGHRS and YFSETQ. The CDR3 contains 13 residues. The chain's CDR3 is CASSLARGGEQYF. The CDR3 DNA sequence: TGCGCCAGCAGCTTGGCCAGGGGAGGGGAGCAGTACTTC. Supplemented by reference TRBV5-1 and TRBJ2-7, the full variable domain reads KAGVTQTPRYLIKTRGQQVTLSCSPISGHRSVSWYQQTPGQGLQFLFEYFSETQRNKGNFPGRFSGRQFSNSRSEMNVSTLELGDSALYLCASSLARGGEQYFGPGTRLTVT.

The rearrangement links TRBV7-9 to TRBJ2-3; 8 bases match TRBD2. Germline V gene lookup returns CDR1 SEHNR and CDR2 FQNEAQ (reference sequence). Losses at the gene ends were 5 bases for V and 3 bases for J; bases not matched to a gene: 13. This CDR3 has 17 amino acids. CDR3 bases: TGTGCCAGCAGCCAGGGAGGAGCGGGAGTGATGACAGATACGCAGTATTTT. Translation: CASSQGGAGVMTDTQYF.

The genes are TRBV5-8 and TRBJ2-1; the D gene could be TRBD1 or TRBD2 (5 bases each). Between the trimmed V and J ends, which lost 0 bases and 9 bases, there was a span of 22 bases. The CDR3 loop spans 17 amino acids. Germline assignment: CDR1 SGHTS and CDR2 YDEGEE. The CDR3: CASSLGTPGPTMGEQFF. The DNA of the CDR3 is TGTGCCAGCAGCTTGGGTACTCCGGGACCCACAATGGGTGAGCAGTTCTTC. The full variable domain, its missing parts supplied by reference TRBV5-8 and TRBJ2-1, is EAGVTQSPTHLIKTRGQQATLRCSPISGHTSVYWYQQALGLGLQFLLWYDEGEERNRGNFPPRFSGRQFPNYSSELNVNALELEDSALYLCASSLGTPGPTMGEQFFGPGTRLTVL.

V is TRBV27 and J is TRBJ2-1; 8 positions match TRBD2. The CDR3 covers 14 residues. After removal of 6 bases from V and 2 bases from J, the junction contained 3 bases not matched to a gene. Germline V gene data show CDR1 as MNHEY and CDR2 as SMNVEV (reference sequence). The CDR3 region has the DNA TGTGCCAGCAGGAAGCGGGAGCCCTACAATGAGCAGTTCTTC. This translates into CASRKREPYNEQFF.

V gene TRBV11-3 combines with J gene TRBJ1-1; possibly TRBD1 for D (5 bases). This CDR3 comprises 14 residues. The V gene lost 5 bases and the J gene lost 1 base, with 11 bases spanning the gap. Germline-derived CDR1 and CDR2 are SGHNT and YENEEA. Here the CDR3 reads CASSPTGANTEAFF. CDR3 bases: TGTGCCAGCAGCCCCACCGGGGCGAACACTGAAGCTTTCTTT.

This chain joins TRBV9 and TRBJ2-1; the match to TRBD2 covers 9 bases. With 0 bases clipped from V and 8 bases from J, the junction kept 6 bases outside the gene matches. CDR1 and CDR2 from the germline V gene are SGDLS and YYNGEE. The CDR3 sequence is 15 residues long. The CDR3 DNA reads TGTGCCAGCAGCGTAGGCAGCGGGAGGATCGATGAGCAGTTCTTC. It encodes CASSVGSGRIDEQFF.

Concerning this clone itself: This sample includes further DNA sequences coding for the same CDR3. The chain employs TRBV28 and TRBJ1-5; D perhaps matches TRBD1 (6 bases). Trimming removed 3 bases at V and 1 base at J, with 7 bases between. The CDR3 spans 14 residues. Germline V CDR1 and CDR2: MDHEN, SYDVKM. CDR3 residues: CASSFQGSNQPQHF. CDR3 nucleotides: TGTGCCAGCAGTTTTCAGGGGAGCAATCAGCCCCAGCATTTT.